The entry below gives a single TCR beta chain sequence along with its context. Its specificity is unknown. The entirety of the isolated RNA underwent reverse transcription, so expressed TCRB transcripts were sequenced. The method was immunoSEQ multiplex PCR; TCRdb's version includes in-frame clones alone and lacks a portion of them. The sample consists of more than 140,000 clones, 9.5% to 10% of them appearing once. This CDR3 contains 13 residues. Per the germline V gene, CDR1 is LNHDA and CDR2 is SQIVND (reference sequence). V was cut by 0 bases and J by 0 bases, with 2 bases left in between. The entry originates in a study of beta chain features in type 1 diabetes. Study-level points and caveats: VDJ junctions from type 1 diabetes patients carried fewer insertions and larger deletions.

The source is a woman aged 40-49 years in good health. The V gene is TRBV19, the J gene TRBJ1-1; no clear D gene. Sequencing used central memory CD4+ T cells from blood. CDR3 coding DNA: TGTGCCAGTAGTATAGACGTGAACACTGAAGCTTTCTTT. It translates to CASSIDVNTEAFF.